A selection of T cell receptor beta chains follows, all from one sample in a study of blood T cells in healthy people across ages. From the 5' RACE reads, TCRdb called clonotypes with MiXCR, one entry per CDR3 protein. The data hold 900,000 to 950,000 distinct CDR3 sequences, with roughly 29% observed a single time. These same data were also listed under a study on T cells of mothers and their children.

The sequenced sample consisted of blood. All receptors derive from a woman in her thirties or forties in good health. Both conserved end residues are part of each CDR3. The order of the fields is CDR3 length, V gene, D gene, clone size, J gene, CDR3 DNA, CDR3 protein. The D gene is left open where the match is weak. For some rows the clone size is stated as once, few or many, or as a class when expanded; others skip it.

>17|TRBV28|TRBD1|many|TRBJ1-2
TGTGCCAGCAGGAATGCCGGGACAGGGGACGCTAACTATGGCTACACCTTC
CASRNAGTGDANYGYTF
>11|TRBV24-1|-|few|TRBJ2-1
TGTGCCGTCATGGCCTACAATGAGCAGTTCTTC
CAVMAYNEQFF
>14|TRBV12-3/TRBV12-4|-|-|TRBJ2-5
TGTGCCAGCAATTGGCTCGAGGCCCGAGAGACCCAGTACTTC
CASNWLEARETQYF
>17|TRBV5-1|-|few|TRBJ2-1
TGCGCCAGCAGCCCAGTATCTTGGGGGGCACTCGGCAATGAGCAGTTCTTC
CASSPVSWGALGNEQFF
>14|TRBV9|-|-|TRBJ1-2
TGTGCCAGCAGCGAGGGGGGGACTAACTATGGCTACACCTTC
CASSEGGTNYGYTF
>14|TRBV4-3|-|many|TRBJ2-4
TGCGCCAGCAGCCAAGAGGGGCAGGGTGGGGTTCAGTACTTC
CASSQEGQGGVQYF
>15|TRBV20-1|-|-|TRBJ1-3
TGCAGTGCTAGAGGCCGGGATGTCCCTGGAAACACCATATATTTT
CSARGRDVPGNTIYF
>13|TRBV4-1|-|-|TRBJ2-7
TGCGCCAGCAGCCAAGACCGGGGGTGCGAGCAGTACTTC
CASSQDRGCEQYF
>12|TRBV28|-|few|TRBJ1-2
TGTGCCAGCAGTTTTAAATACTATGGCTACACCTTC
CASSFKYYGYTF
>14|TRBV6-2/TRBV6-3|TRBD2|-|TRBJ2-3
TGTGCCAGCAGAATCCGACTAGCTCCTCATACGCAGTATTTT
CASRIRLAPHTQYF
>14|TRBV5-1|-|many|TRBJ2-1
TGCGCCAGCAGCACCCGGGACTCCGACAATGAGCAGTTCTTC
CASSTRDSDNEQFF
>15|TRBV20-1|TRBD1|few|TRBJ2-5
TGCAGTGCTAGAGATGCTCGGGACAGCCAAGAGACCCAGTACTTC
CSARDARDSQETQYF
>17|TRBV14|-|few|TRBJ2-5
TGTGCCAGCAGCTTTCTCGAGTGGGGACGGAGCCAAGAGACCCAGTACTTC
CASSFLEWGRSQETQYF
>16|TRBV6-2/TRBV6-3|TRBD1|many|TRBJ2-7
TGTGCCAGCAGTTACTCTTCCGGGACAGGGGAGACCGAGCAGTACTTC
CASSYSSGTGETEQYF
>15|TRBV7-9|-|many|TRBJ2-3
TGTGCCAGCGGGTATCGGCGGGGCTACACAGATACGCAGTATTTT
CASGYRRGYTDTQYF
>13|TRBV3-1|-|-|TRBJ2-1
TGTGCCAGCAGCCCTGCAGCCTCCAATGAGCAGTTCTTC
CASSPAASNEQFF
>18|TRBV13|TRBD1|-|TRBJ2-5
TGTGCCAGCAGCTTCCGGACAGGGGATCGTGGCTTCCAAGAGACCCAGTACTTC
CASSFRTGDRGFQETQYF
>16|TRBV5-6|TRBD1|many|TRBJ2-5
TGTGCCAGCAGCTTGGGAACCGGGACAGGGTTCGAGACCCAGTACTTC
CASSLGTGTGFETQYF